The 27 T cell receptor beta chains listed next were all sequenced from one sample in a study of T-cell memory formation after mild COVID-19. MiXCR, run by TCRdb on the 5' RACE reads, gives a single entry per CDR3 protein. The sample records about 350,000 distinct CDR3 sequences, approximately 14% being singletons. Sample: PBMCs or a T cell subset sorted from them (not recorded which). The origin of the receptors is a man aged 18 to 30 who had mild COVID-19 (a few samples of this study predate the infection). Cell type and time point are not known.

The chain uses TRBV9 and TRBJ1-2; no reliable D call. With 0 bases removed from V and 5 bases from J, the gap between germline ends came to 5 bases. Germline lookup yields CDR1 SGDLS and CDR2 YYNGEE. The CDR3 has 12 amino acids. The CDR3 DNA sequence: TGTGCCAGCAGCGTAGATCGGTATGGCTACACCTTC. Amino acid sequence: CASSVDRYGYTF.

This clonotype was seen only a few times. As DNA, the CDR3 is TGTGCCAGTACTCTGAGGTGGGACCCGACAGGACCCCATGAGCAGTTCTTC. This codes for CASTLRWDPTGPHEQFF. The rearrangement uses TRBV19 and TRBJ2-1, with D possibly being TRBD1 (6 bases). The CDR3 consists of 17 residues. V was pared by 7 bases and J by 8 bases, with 27 bases between. Germline V lookup: CDR1 LNHDA, CDR2 SQIVND (reference sequence).

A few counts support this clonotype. This CDR3 is CSAGGSFHEQFF. In DNA form, the CDR3 reads TGCAGTGCTGGTGGTAGTTTTCATGAGCAGTTCTTC. The J gene is TRBJ2-1, the V gene TRBV20-1; the D is unclear. CDR3 size: 12 residues. Germline V gene lookup returns CDR1 DFQATT and CDR2 SNEGSKA (reference sequence). V lost 5 bases and J 8 bases, leaving 13 bases between the germline ends.

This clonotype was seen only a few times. The DNA of the CDR3 is TGCGCCAGCAGCCAAGATCTCAGGGCGGATGGCTACACCTTC. This codes for CASSQDLRADGYTF. The rearrangement joins TRBV4-3 to TRBJ1-2, with D possibly TRBD1 on 5 matching bases. The germline V and J ends were trimmed by 0 bases and 6 bases, with 11 bases remaining between them. The germline CDR1 and CDR2 sequences are LGHNA and YSLEER. CDR3 size: 14 residues.

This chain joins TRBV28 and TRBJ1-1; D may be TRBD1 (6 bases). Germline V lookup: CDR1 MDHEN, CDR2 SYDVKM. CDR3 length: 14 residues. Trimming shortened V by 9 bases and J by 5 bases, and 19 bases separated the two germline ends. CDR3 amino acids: CASDQRQGKTEAFF. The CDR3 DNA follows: TGTGCCAGTGATCAAAGGCAGGGGAAGACTGAAGCTTTCTTT.

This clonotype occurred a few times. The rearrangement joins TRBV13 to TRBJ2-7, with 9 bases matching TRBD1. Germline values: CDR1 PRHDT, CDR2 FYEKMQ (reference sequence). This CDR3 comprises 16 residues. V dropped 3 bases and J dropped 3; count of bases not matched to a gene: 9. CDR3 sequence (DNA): TGTGCCAGCAGCTTGGCCGGGACAGGGCGATTCTACGAGCAGTACTTC. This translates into CASSLAGTGRFYEQYF.

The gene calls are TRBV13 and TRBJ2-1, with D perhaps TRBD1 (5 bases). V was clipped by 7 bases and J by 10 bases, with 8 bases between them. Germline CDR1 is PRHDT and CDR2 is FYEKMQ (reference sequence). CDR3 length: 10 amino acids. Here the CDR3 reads CASNPGEQFF. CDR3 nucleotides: TGTGCCAGCAACCCAGGGGAGCAGTTCTTC.

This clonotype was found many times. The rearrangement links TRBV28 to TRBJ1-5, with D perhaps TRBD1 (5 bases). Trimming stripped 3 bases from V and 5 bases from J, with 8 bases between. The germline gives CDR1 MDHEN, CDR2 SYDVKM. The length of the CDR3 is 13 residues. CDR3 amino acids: CASSLAGHQPQHF. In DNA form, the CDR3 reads TGTGCCAGCAGTTTGGCAGGGCATCAGCCCCAGCATTTT.

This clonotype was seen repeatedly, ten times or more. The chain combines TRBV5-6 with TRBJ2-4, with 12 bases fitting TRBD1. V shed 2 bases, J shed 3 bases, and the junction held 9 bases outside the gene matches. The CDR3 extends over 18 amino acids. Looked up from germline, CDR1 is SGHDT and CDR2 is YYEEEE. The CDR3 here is CASSFGRDRGLGKNIQYF. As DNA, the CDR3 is TGTGCCAGCAGCTTTGGCCGGGACAGGGGGCTAGGCAAAAACATTCAGTACTTC.

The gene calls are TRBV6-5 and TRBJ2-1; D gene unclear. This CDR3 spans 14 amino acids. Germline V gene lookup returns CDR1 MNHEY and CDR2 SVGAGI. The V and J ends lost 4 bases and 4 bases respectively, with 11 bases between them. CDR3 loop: CASSSPAAYNEQFF. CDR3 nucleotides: TGTGCCAGCAGTTCCCCCGCAGCTTACAATGAGCAGTTCTTC.

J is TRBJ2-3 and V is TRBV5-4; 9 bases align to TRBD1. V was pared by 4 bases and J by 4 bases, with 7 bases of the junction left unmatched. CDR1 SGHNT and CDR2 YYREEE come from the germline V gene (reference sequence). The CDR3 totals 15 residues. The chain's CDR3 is CASSDGTGMADTQYF. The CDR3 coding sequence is TGTGCCAGCAGCGACGGGACAGGGATGGCAGATACGCAGTATTTT.

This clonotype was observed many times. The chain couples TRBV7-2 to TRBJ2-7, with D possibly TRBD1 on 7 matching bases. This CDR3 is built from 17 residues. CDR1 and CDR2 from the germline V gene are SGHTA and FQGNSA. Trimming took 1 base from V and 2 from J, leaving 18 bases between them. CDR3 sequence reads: CASSLVRGAGIPYEQYF. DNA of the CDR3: TGTGCCAGCAGCTTAGTCAGGGGGGCCGGTATCCCCTACGAGCAGTACTTC.

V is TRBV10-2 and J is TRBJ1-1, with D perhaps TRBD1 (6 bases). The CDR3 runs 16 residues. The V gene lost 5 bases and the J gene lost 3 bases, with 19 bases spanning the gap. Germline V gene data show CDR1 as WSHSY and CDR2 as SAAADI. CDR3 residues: CASSKGGRAQYTEAFF. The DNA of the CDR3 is TGCGCCAGCAGTAAGGGGGGCCGAGCTCAATACACTGAAGCTTTCTTT.

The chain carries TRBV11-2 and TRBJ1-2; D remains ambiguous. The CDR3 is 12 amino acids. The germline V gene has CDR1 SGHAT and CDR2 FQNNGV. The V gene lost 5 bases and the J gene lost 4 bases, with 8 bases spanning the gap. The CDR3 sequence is CASSQRIYGYTF. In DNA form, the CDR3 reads TGTGCCAGCAGCCAAAGGATCTATGGCTACACCTTC. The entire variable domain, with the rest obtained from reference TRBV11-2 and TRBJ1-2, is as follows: EAGVAQSPRYKIIEKRQSVAFWCNPISGHATLYWYQQILGQGPKLLIQFQNNGVVDDSQLPKDRFSAERLKGVDSTLKIQPAKLEDSAVYLCASSQRIYGYTFGSGTRLTVV.

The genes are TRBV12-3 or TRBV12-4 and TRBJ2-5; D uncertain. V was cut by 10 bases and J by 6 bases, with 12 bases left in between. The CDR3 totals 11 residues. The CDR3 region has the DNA TGTGCCATCATCCGGAAACAGACCCAGTACTTC. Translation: CAIIRKQTQYF.

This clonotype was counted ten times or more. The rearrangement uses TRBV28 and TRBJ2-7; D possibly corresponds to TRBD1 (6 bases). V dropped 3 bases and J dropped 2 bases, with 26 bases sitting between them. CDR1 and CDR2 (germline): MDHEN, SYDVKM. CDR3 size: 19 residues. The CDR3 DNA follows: TGTGCCAGCAGTTTGAACACGCTGGCCCGGGGACACCTTCCCTACGAGCAGTACGTC. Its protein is CASSLNTLARGHLPYEQYV.

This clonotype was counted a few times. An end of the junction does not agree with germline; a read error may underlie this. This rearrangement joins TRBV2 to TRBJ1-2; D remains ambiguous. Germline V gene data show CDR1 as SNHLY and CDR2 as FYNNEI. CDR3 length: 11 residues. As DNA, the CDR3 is TGTGCCAGCTCGCCACTCACGGCTACATTCTTC. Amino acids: CASSPLTATFF.

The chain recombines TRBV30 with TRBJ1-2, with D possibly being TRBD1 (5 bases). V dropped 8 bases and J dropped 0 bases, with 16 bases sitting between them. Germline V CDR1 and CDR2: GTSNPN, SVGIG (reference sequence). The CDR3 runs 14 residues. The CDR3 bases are TGTGCCGGGGGGACCTGGGGAACTAACTATGGCTACACCTTC. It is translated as CAGGTWGTNYGYTF.

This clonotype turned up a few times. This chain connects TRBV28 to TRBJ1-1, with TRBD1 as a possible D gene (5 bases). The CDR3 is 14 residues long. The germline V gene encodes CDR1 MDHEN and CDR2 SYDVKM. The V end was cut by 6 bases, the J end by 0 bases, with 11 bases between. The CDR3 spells CASSRGSLNTEAFF. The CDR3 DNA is TGTGCCAGCAGCCGGGGGTCATTGAACACTGAAGCTTTCTTT. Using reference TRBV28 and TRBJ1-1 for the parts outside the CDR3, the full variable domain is DVKVTQSSRYLVKRTGEKVFLECVQDMDHENMFWYRQDPGLGLRLIYFSYDVKMKEKGDIPEGYSVSREKKERFSLILESASTNQTSMYLCASSRGSLNTEAFFGQGTRLTVV.

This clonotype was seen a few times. Here the CDR3 reads CASSPFTNEQFF. The CDR3 DNA follows: TGCGCCAGCAGCCCTTTCACCAATGAGCAGTTCTTC. The genes are TRBV5-1 and TRBJ2-1, with D unclear. This CDR3 has 12 residues. Germline loops: CDR1 SGHRS, CDR2 YFSETQ. Trimming left V 4 bases short and J 6 bases short, with 8 bases between.

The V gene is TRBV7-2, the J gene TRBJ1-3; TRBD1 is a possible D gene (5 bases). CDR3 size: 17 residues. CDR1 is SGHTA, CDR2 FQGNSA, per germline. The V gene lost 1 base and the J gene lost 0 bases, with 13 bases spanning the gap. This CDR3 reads CASSLVAGRHSGNTIYF. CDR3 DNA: TGTGCCAGCAGCTTAGTGGCAGGGAGACACTCTGGAAACACCATATATTTT.

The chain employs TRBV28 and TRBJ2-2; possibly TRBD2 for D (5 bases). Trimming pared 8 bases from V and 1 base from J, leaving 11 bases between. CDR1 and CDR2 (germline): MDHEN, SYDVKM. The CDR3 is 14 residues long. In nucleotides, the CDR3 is TGTGCCAGCGTTCCGGGGAAGAACACCGGGGAGCTGTTTTTT. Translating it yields CASVPGKNTGELFF.

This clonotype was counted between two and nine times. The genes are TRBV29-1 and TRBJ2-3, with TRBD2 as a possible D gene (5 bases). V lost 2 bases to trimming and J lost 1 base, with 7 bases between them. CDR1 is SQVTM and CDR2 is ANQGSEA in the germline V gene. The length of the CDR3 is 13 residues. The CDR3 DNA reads TGCAGCGTTGAACTCGGGGGCACAGATACGCAGTATTTT. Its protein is CSVELGGTDTQYF.

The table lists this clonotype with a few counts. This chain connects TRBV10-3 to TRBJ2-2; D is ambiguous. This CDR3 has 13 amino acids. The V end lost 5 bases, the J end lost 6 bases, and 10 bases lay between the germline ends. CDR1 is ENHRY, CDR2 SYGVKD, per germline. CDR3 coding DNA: TGTGCCATCAGTCAGGCTATTCCCGGGGAGCTGTTTTTT. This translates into CAISQAIPGELFF.

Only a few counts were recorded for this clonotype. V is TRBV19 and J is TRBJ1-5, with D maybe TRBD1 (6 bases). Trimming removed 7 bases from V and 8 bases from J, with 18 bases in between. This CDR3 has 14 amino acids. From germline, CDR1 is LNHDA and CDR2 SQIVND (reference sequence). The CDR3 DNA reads TGTGCCAGTACGGGTCGGGGGGGCGGTAAGCCCCAGCATTTT. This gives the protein CASTGRGGGKPQHF.

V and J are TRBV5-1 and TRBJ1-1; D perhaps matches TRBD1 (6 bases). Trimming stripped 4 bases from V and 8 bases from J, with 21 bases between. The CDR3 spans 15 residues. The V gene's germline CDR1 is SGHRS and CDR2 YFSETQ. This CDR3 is CASSPSAAGQPEAFF. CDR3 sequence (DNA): TGCGCCAGCAGCCCCTCGGCGGCCGGACAGCCCGAAGCTTTCTTT.

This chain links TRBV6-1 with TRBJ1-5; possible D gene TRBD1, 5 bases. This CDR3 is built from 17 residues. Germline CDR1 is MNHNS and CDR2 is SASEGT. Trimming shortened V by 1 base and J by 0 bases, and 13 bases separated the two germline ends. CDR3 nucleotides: TGTGCCAGCAGTGAAGGTTGGACAAAGAATAGCAATCAGCCCCAGCATTTT. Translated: CASSEGWTKNSNQPQHF.